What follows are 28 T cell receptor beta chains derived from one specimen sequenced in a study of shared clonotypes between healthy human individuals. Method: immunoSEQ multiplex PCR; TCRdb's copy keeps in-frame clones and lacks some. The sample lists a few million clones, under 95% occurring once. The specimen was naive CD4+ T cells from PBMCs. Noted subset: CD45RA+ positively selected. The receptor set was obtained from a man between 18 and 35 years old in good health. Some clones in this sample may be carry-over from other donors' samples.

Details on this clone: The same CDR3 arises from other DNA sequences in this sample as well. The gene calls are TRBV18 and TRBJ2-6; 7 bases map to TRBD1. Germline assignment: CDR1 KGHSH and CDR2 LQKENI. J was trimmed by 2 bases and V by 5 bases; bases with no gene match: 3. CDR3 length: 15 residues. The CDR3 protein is CASSSTGAGANVLTF. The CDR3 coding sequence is TGTGCCAGCTCATCAACAGGGGCTGGGGCCAACGTCCTGACTTTC.

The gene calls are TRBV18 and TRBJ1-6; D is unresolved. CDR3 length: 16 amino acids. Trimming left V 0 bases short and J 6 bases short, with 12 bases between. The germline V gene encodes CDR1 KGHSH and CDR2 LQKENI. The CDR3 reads CASSPPEAQSNSPLHF. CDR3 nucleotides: TGTGCCAGCTCACCACCGGAGGCACAGTCTAATTCACCCCTCCACTTT. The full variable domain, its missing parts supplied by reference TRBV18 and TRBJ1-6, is NAGVMQNPRHLVRRRGQEARLRCSPMKGHSHVYWYRQLPEEGLKFMVYLQKENIIDESGMPKERFSAEFPKEGPSILRIQQVVRGDSAAYFCASSPPEAQSNSPLHFGNGTRLTVT.

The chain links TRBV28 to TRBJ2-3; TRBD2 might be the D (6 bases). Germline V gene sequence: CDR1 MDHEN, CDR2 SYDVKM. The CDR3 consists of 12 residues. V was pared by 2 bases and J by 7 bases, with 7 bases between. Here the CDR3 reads CASSLRENTQYF. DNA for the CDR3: TGTGCCAGCAGTTTACGGGAGAATACGCAGTATTTT.

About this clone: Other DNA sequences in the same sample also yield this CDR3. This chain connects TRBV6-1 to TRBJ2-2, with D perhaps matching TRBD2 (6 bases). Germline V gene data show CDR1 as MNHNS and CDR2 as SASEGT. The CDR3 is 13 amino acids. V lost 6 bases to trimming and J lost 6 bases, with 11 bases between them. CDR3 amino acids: CASREGSAGELFF. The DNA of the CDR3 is TGTGCCAGCAGGGAGGGAAGCGCCGGGGAGCTGTTTTTT.

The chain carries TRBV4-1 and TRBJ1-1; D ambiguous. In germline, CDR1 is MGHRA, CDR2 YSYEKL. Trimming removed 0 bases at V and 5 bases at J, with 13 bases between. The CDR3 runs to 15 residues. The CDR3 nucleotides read TGCGCCAGCAGCCAAGATCCCCTAGCGGGAACTGAAGCTTTCTTT. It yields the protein CASSQDPLAGTEAFF.

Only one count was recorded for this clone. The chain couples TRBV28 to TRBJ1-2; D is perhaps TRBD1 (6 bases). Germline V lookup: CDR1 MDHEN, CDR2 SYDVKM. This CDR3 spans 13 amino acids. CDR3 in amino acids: CAGGAFQDYGYTF. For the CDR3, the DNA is TGTGCGGGGGGCGCGTTTCAGGACTATGGCTACACCTTC.

The CDR3 DNA reads as TGTGCCAGCAGCTTGGACCCGGGGAGCCAAGAGACCCAGTACTTC. Translation gives CASSLDPGSQETQYF. J is TRBJ2-5 and V is TRBV7-3; D is perhaps TRBD2 (5 bases). Trimming stripped 3 bases from V and 1 base from J, with 12 bases between. Germline V gives CDR1 SGHTA, CDR2 FQGTGA. This CDR3 contains 15 residues.

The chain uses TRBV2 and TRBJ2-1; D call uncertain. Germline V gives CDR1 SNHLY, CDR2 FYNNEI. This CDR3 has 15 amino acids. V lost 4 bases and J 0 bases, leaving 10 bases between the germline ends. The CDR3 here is CASSVMAGSYNEQFF. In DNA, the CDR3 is TGTGCCAGCAGTGTGATGGCAGGCTCCTACAATGAGCAGTTCTTC. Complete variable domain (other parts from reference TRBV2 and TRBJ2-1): EPEVTQTPSHQVTQMGQEVILRCVPISNHLYFYWYRQILGQKVEFLVSFYNNEISEKSEIFDDQFSVERPDGSNFTLKIRSTKLEDSAMYFCASSVMAGSYNEQFFGPGTRLTVL.

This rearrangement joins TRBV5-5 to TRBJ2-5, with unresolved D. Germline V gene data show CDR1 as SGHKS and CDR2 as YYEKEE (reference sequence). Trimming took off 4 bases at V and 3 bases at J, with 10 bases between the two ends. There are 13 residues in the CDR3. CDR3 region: CASSEVGEETQYF. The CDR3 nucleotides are TGTGCCAGCAGCGAGGTAGGAGAAGAGACCCAGTACTTC.

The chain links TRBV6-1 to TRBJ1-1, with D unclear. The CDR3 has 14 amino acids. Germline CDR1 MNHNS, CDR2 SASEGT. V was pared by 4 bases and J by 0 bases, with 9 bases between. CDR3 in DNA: TGTGCCAGCAGTGTTAAAGGGCTGAACACTGAAGCTTTCTTT. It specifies CASSVKGLNTEAFF.

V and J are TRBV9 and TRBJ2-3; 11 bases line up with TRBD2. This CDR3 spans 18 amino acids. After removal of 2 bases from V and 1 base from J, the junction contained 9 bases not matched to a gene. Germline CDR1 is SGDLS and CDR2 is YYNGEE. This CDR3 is CASSVSGRGNVGTDTQYF. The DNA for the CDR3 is TGTGCCAGCAGCGTTAGCGGGAGGGGAAACGTCGGCACAGATACGCAGTATTTT.

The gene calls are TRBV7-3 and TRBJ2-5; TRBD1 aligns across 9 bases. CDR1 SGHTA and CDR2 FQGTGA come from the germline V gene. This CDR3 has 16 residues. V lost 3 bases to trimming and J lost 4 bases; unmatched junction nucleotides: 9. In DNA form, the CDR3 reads TGTGCCAGCAGCTTGGGGACAGGGATAGGAAGAGAGACCCAGTACTTC. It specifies CASSLGTGIGRETQYF.

DNA for the CDR3: TGCAGCGTTGTAGGGCTCAATGACGGCTACACCTTC. It yields the protein CSVVGLNDGYTF. The chain couples TRBV29-1 to TRBJ1-2, with D unclear. V shed 4 bases and J shed 8 bases, with 14 bases lying between them. The CDR3 runs 12 residues. Germline values: CDR1 SQVTM, CDR2 ANQGSEA.

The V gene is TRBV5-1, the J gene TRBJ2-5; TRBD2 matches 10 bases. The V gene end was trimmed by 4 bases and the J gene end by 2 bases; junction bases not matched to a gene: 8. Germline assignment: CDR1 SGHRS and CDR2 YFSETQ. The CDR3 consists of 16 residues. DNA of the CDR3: TGCGCCAGCAGCGTAACCGGACTAGCGGTTCAAGAGACCCAGTACTTC. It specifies CASSVTGLAVQETQYF.

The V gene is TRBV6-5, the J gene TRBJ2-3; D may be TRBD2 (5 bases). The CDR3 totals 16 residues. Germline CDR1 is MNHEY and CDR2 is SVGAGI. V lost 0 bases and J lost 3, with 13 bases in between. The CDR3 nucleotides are TGTGCCAGCAGTTACTCGGTTAAGCGGTTGACAGATACGCAGTATTTT. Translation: CASSYSVKRLTDTQYF.

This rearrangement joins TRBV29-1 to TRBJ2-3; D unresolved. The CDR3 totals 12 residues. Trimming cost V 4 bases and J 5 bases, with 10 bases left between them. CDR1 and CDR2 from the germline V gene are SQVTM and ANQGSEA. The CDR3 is CSVAPAGDTQYF. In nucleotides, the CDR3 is TGCAGCGTTGCCCCCGCCGGAGATACGCAGTATTTT.

In DNA, the CDR3 is TGTGCCAGCAGCGGGCCCCCGACTGGAGGCGGGAGCACTGAAGCTTTCTTT. Amino acids: CASSGPPTGGGSTEAFF. This chain links TRBV9 with TRBJ1-1; D unresolved. Germline V gene data show CDR1 as SGDLS and CDR2 as YYNGEE. This CDR3 has 17 residues. V was trimmed by 3 bases and J by 4 bases, leaving 22 bases between them.

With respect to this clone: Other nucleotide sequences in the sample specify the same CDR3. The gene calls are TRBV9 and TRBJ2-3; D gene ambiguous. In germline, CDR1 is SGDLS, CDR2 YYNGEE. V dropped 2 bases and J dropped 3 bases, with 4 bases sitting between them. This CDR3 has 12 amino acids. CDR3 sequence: CASSVDTDTQYF. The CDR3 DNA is TGTGCCAGCAGCGTTGATACAGATACGCAGTATTTT.

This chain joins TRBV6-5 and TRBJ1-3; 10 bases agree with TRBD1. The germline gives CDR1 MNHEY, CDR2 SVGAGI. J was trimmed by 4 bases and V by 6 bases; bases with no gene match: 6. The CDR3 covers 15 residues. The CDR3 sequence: CASRTTGGDGNTIYF. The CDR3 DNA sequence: TGTGCCAGCAGAACGACAGGGGGCGACGGAAACACCATATATTTT.

CDR3 bases: TGTGCCAGCAGCTTAGCCCTACGGGGAAACAATGAGCAGTTCTTC. It is translated as CASSLALRGNNEQFF. The chain has TRBV7-8 and TRBJ2-1, with D possibly being TRBD2 (5 bases). Trimming left V 0 bases short and J 5 bases short, with 11 bases between. CDR3 length: 15 residues. CDR1 and CDR2 from the germline V gene are SGHVS and FQNEAQ. Using reference TRBV7-8 and TRBJ2-1 for the parts outside the CDR3, the full variable domain is GAGVSQSPRYKVAKRGQDVALRCDPISGHVSLFWYQQALGQGPEFLTYFQNEAQLDKSGLPSDRFFAERPEGSVSTLKIQRTQQEDSAVYLCASSLALRGNNEQFFGPGTRLTVL.

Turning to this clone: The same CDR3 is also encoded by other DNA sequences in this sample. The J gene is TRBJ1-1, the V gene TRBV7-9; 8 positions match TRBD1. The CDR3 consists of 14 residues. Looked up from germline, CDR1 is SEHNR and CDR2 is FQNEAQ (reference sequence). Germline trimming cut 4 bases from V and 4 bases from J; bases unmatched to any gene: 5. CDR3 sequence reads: CASSSGQGSTEAFF. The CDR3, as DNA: TGTGCCAGCAGCTCCGGACAGGGTAGCACTGAAGCTTTCTTT.

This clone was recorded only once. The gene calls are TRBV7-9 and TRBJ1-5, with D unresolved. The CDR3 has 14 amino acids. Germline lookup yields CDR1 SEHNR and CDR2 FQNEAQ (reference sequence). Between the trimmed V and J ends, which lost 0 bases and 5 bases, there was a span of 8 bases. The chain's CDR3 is CASSLANRDQPQHF. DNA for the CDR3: TGTGCCAGCAGCTTAGCAAACAGAGATCAGCCCCAGCATTTT.

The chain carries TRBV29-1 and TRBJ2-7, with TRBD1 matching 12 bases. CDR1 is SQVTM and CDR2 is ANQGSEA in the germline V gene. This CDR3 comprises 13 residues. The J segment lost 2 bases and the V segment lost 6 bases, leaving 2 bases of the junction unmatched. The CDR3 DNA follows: TGCAGCGTCCGGGACAGGGGGCCCTACGAGCAGTACTTC. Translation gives CSVRDRGPYEQYF.

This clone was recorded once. CDR3 nucleotides: TGTGCCTGGAGTGGTAGAGGGAGGGCCCGCAATGAGCAGTTCTTC. Amino acid sequence: CAWSGRGRARNEQFF. V usage is TRBV30 and J usage is TRBJ2-1; 7 bases agree with TRBD2. CDR1 GTSNPN and CDR2 SVGIG come from the germline V gene (reference sequence). V trimming: 1 base; J trimming: 6 bases; junction bases outside the gene matches: 9. This CDR3 has 15 amino acids.

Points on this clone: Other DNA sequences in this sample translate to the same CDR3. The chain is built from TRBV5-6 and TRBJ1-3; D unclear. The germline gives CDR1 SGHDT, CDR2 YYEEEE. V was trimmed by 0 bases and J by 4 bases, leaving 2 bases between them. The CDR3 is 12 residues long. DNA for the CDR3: TGTGCCAGCAGCTTGGCGGGAAACACCATATATTTT. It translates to CASSLAGNTIYF.

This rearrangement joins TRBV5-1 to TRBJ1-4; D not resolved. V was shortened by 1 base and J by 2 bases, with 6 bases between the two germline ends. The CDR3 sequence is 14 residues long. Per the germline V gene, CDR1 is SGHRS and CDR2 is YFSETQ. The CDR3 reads CASSLRQTNEKLFF. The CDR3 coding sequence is TGCGCCAGCAGCTTGCGGCAGACTAATGAAAAACTGTTTTTT.

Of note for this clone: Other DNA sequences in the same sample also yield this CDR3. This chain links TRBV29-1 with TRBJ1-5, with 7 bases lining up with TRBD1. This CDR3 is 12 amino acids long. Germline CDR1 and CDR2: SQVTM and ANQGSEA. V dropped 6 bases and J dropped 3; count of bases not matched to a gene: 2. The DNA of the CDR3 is TGCAGCGTGGGACAGAACAATCAGCCCCAGCATTTT. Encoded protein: CSVGQNNQPQHF.

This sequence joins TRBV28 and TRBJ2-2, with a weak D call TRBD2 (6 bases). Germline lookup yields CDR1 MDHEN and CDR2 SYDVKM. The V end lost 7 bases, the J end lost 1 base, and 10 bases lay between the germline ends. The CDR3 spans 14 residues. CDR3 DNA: TGTGCCAGCACCTCGGGAGTGAACACCGGGGAGCTGTTTTTT. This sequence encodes CASTSGVNTGELFF.